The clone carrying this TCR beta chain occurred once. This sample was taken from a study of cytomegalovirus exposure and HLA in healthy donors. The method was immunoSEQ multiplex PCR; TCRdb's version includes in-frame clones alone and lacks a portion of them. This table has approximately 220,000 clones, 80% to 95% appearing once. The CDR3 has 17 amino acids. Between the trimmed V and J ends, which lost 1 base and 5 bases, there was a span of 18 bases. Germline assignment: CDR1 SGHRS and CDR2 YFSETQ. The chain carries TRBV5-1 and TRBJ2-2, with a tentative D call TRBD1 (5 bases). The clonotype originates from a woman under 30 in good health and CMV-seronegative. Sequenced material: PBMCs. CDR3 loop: CASSLLSQGSHTGELFF. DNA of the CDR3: TGCGCCAGCAGCTTGCTAAGCCAGGGCTCTCATACCGGGGAGCTGTTTTTT.